The 15 T cell receptor beta chains presented below share a single source sample, sequenced in a study of regulatory T cells in long-lasting Graves disease. To make TCR beta libraries, researchers used iRepertoire HTBI primers and Arm-PCR of CDR3 regions. TCRdb used MiXCR to reprocess the multiplex PCR reads, holding one entry per CDR3 protein. Here the sample spans roughly 350,000 distinct CDR3 sequences, 16% being singletons. Sample time point: newly diagnosed GD, antithyroid drugs for less than 3 months. PBMCs provided the RNA from which the TCR library was made. These data were also filed under a second study, of T cells in Graves' hyperthyroidism and ophthalmopathy.

Sequences were derived from peripheral blood mononuclear cells (PBMCs), sampled at new diagnosis, from a patient treated with antithyroid drugs. The receptors derive from a man aged 40-49 years with Graves disease.

This clonotype was seen at least ten times. At one boundary the junction diverges from the germline segment, which might be a read error. This rearrangement joins TRBV18 to TRBJ2-7; 7 bases are a match to TRBD1. Germline loops: CDR1 KGHSH, CDR2 LQKENI. The CDR3 runs 16 residues. This CDR3 is CASSSPRQGKTYEQYF. CDR3 sequence (DNA): TGTGCCAGCTCATCACCGAGACAGGGTAAAACCTACGAGCAGTACTTC.

Comment on this clonotype: A single base separates this from a much larger clone, so it may be a read error. J is TRBJ1-5 and V is TRBV2, with D uncertain. The CDR3 covers 17 residues. CDR1 SNHLY and CDR2 FYNNEI come from the germline V gene. The chain's CDR3 is CTSSLRGGRYSNQPQHF. CDR3 in DNA: TGTACCAGCAGTTTACGGGGTGGCCGGTATAGCAATCAGCCCCAGCATTTT.

The table lists this clonotype with many counts. The rearrangement links TRBV27 to TRBJ1-6, with D unresolved. This CDR3 is built from 13 residues. CDR1 and CDR2 (germline): MNHEY, SMNVEV (reference sequence). Deletions cut 2 bases from V and 3 bases from J, with 2 bases between. The CDR3 spells CASSLIYNSPLHF. CDR3 coding DNA: TGTGCCAGCAGTTTAATCTATAATTCACCCCTCCACTTT.

The rearrangement links TRBV28 to TRBJ1-2; D unresolved. The V gene's germline CDR1 is MDHEN and CDR2 SYDVKM. Trimming pared 8 bases from V and 1 base from J, leaving 8 bases between. The CDR3 has 12 residues. CDR3 sequence reads: CASAYGNYGYTF. CDR3 nucleotide sequence: TGTGCCAGCGCTTATGGTAACTATGGCTACACCTTC.

CDR3 bases: TGTGCCAGTAGTTCCGGGACAGGGATTGTTTACGAGCAGTACTTC. Its translation: CASSSGTGIVYEQYF. The rearrangement uses TRBV19 and TRBJ2-7; 9 bases fit TRBD1. The CDR3 spans 15 residues. Germline lookup yields CDR1 LNHDA and CDR2 SQIVND (reference sequence). V lost 5 bases to trimming and J lost 4 bases; unmatched junction nucleotides: 9.

The genes are TRBV28 and TRBJ2-3, with D perhaps assigned TRBD1 or TRBD2 (6 bases each). The CDR3 consists of 14 residues. V was trimmed by 7 bases and J by 6 bases, leaving 17 bases between them. Germline loops: CDR1 MDHEN, CDR2 SYDVKM. CDR3 amino acids: CASIKGGLGDTQYF. The CDR3 nucleotides are TGTGCCAGCATCAAGGGGGGCCTTGGGGATACGCAGTATTTT.

This clonotype was recorded at least ten times. This chain links TRBV20-1 with TRBJ2-7; D remains unclear. The V gene's germline CDR1 is DFQATT and CDR2 SNEGSKA (reference sequence). Trimming removed 5 bases from V and 0 bases from J, with 17 bases in between. This CDR3 comprises 15 residues. This CDR3 reads CSAVRPLGGSYEQYF. Written as DNA, the CDR3 is TGCAGTGCTGTCCGTCCCCTCGGCGGCTCCTACGAGCAGTACTTC.

V is TRBV4-1 and J is TRBJ2-3; possible D gene TRBD2, 7 bases. The CDR3 spans 17 residues. Germline loops: CDR1 MGHRA, CDR2 YSYEKL. Trimming stripped 0 bases from V and 2 bases from J, with 15 bases between. CDR3 DNA: TGCGCCAGCAGCCAAGAAATGGTAGGGGGGGCCACAGATACGCAGTATTTT. It is translated as CASSQEMVGGATDTQYF.

This clonotype was detected ten times or more. The rearrangement links TRBV15 to TRBJ2-5; D not certain. The germline V and J ends were trimmed by 2 bases and 5 bases, with 18 bases remaining between them. Germline-derived CDR1 and CDR2 are LNHNV and YYDKDF (reference sequence). The CDR3 runs 16 residues. This chain's CDR3 is CATSRTRWWKSETQYF. CDR3 nucleotides: TGTGCCACCAGCAGAACGCGGTGGTGGAAATCGGAGACCCAGTACTTC.

This clonotype was observed at least ten times. V is TRBV12-3 or TRBV12-4 and J is TRBJ1-6, with 8 positions matching TRBD1. V lost 6 bases to trimming and J lost 10 bases; unmatched junction nucleotides: 8. This CDR3 is 14 amino acids long. The CDR3, as DNA: TGTGCCAGCAGCTCAGACAGGGGAGGATCACCCCTCCACTTT. Translation: CASSSDRGGSPLHF.

This clonotype showed up many times. This rearrangement joins TRBV10-3 to TRBJ1-1; the D gene is possibly TRBD1 (5 bases). CDR1 is ENHRY, CDR2 SYGVKD, per germline. The V end was cut by 6 bases, the J end by 0 bases, with 11 bases between. The CDR3 contains 14 residues. The CDR3 region has the DNA TGTGCCATCAGGCCGGGACCGATGAACACTGAAGCTTTCTTT. It yields the protein CAIRPGPMNTEAFF.

This chain links TRBV15 with TRBJ2-7, with a weak D call TRBD1 (5 bases). The germline V gene has CDR1 LNHNV and CDR2 YYDKDF (reference sequence). V lost 0 bases and J 3 bases, leaving 6 bases between the germline ends. The CDR3 spans 13 residues. The CDR3 here is CATSRDQGYEQYF. CDR3 nucleotide sequence: TGTGCCACCAGCAGAGATCAGGGCTACGAGCAGTACTTC. Variable domain in full (rest from reference TRBV15 and TRBJ2-7): DAMVIQNPRYQVTQFGKPVTLSCSQTLNHNVMYWYQQKSSQAPKLLFHYYDKDFNNEADTPDNFQSRRPNTSFCFLDIRSPGLGDTAMYLCATSRDQGYEQYFGPGTRLTVT.

This clonotype was counted ten times or more. The rearrangement links TRBV6-2 or TRBV6-3 to TRBJ2-5; D gene ambiguous. Germline V gene sequence: CDR1 MNHEY, CDR2 SVGEGT. The CDR3 totals 14 residues. V was trimmed by 2 bases and J by 4 bases, leaving 11 bases between them. The CDR3 DNA reads TGTGCCAGCAGTTACCATCGGGTAGGAGAGACCCAGTACTTC. Its protein product is CASSYHRVGETQYF.

The chain carries TRBV6-1 and TRBJ1-6; a possible D gene is TRBD1 (5 bases). CDR1 MNHNS and CDR2 SASEGT come from the germline V gene. The CDR3 covers 14 residues. The V gene lost 7 bases and the J gene lost 3 bases, with 10 bases spanning the gap. The CDR3 loop is CASTSGGYNSPLHF. CDR3 in DNA: TGTGCCAGCACCTCCGGGGGCTATAATTCACCCCTCCACTTT.

This clonotype was counted many times. The chain is built from TRBV28 and TRBJ2-5, with D unresolved. V was shortened by 6 bases and J by 1 base, with 9 bases between the two germline ends. This CDR3 is 13 amino acids long. The germline gives CDR1 MDHEN, CDR2 SYDVKM. In DNA, the CDR3 is TGTGCCAGCAGCTTAGGCACCCAAGAGACCCAGTACTTC. It encodes CASSLGTQETQYF.